This T cell receptor beta chain was captured in a study of OX40 agonist ivuxolimab in advanced cancers. Study background: Patients were dosed with the agonistic anti-OX40 (CD134) antibody ivuxolimab.

Measured with immunoSEQ multiplex PCR; TCRdb has only the in-frame clones, and not every one. Here the sample spans 60,000 to 85,000 clones, over 80% being singletons. This clone was detected once. This sequence originates from an adult with an advanced solid tumor such as melanoma, head and neck, liver or kidney cancer. Material: CD4+ or CD8+ T cells sorted from blood, obtained in a trial of the OX40 agonist ivuxolimab.

CDR3 DNA: TGTGCCAGCAGCGTAGCCGACTATTACGAGCAGTACTTC. Translating it yields CASSVADYYEQYF. The chain is built from TRBV9 and TRBJ2-7; D might be TRBD2 (5 bases). Per germline, CDR1 SGDLS and CDR2 YYNGEE. The V end lost 0 bases, the J end lost 4 bases, and 8 bases lay between the germline ends. This CDR3 comprises 13 residues.